The clone carrying this T cell receptor beta chain turned up a few times. The record originates from a study of cytotoxic CD8 clonotypes in ibrutinib-treated CLL. From germline, CDR1 is SGHKS and CDR2 YYEKEE (reference sequence). The V gene lost 2 bases and the J gene lost 7 bases, with 9 bases spanning the gap. This CDR3 is built from 12 residues. Investigators sought sequencing depths of between 1 in 200,000 and 1 in 1 million T cells. The data were produced by immunoSEQ multiplex PCR, yet TCRdb's version contains in-frame clones alone and is incomplete. The sample records over 120,000 clones, 80% being singletons.

The source was PBMCs, collected after 36 months of ibrutinib treatment. The rearrangement joins TRBV5-5 to TRBJ1-1; the D is unclear. The sequence was obtained from a human donor with chronic lymphocytic leukemia. The CDR3 DNA reads as TGTGCCAGCAGCTTTTTAACCCATGAAGCTTTCTTT. This codes for CASSFLTHEAFF.